This T cell receptor (beta chain) comes out of a study of human T cells and chemical hapten exposure. J gave up 3 bases and V 3 bases, and 8 bases lay outside the gene matches. There are 16 residues in the CDR3. This clonotype appeared many times. TCRdb reanalysed the RACE reads using MiXCR and keeps one entry per CDR3 protein. The sample consists of some 50,000 distinct CDR3 sequences, about 9.3% of them appearing once. The time point here: patch test 1, 2 weeks after DPC sensitization. The treatment here: therapeutic diphenylcyclopropenone sensitization with weekly scalp DPC. The chain links TRBV12-3 or TRBV12-4 to TRBJ1-5, with TRBD1 identical over 7 bases. The sequences come from whole blood, collected in connection with sensitization to the hapten diphenylcyclopropenone (DPC). This receptor was identified in a woman aged 40 to 50 with alopecia areata. Some clones in this sample may be carry-over from other donors' samples. The CDR3 loop reads CASSLTGRANNQPQHF. In nucleotides, the CDR3 is TGTGCCAGCAGTTTGACAGGGCGAGCGAACAATCAGCCCCAGCATTTT.